This TCR beta chain was sequenced for a study of human T cells and chemical hapten exposure. Across the study: Weekly scalp doses of diphenylcyclopropenone were given to patients during the approximately 25-week study. How much TCR each sample yielded varied, mostly because pooled library volumes differed slightly. Patients having alopecia areata, totalis or universalis were mostly female.

TCRdb ran MiXCR on the RACE reads and lists one entry per CDR3 protein. The sample records 75,000 to 90,000 distinct CDR3 sequences, about 10% being singletons. This clonotype was found a few times. Time point described: patch test 2, 6 weeks after DPC sensitization. The treatment is: therapeutic diphenylcyclopropenone sensitization with weekly scalp DPC. Blood was drawn before each patch test was applied. The sequence was collected from a woman between 50 and 59 years old with alopecia areata. Some clones in this sample may be carry-over from other donors' samples. Source: whole blood, taken in connection with sensitization to the hapten diphenylcyclopropenone (DPC).

CDR3 sequence: CASSIAGLVSSYEQYF. The CDR3 DNA reads TGTGCCAGTAGTATCGCGGGACTAGTGTCATCCTACGAGCAGTACTTC. V and J are TRBV19 and TRBJ2-7; 8 bases agree with TRBD2. V was clipped by 3 bases and J by 1 base; unmatched bases: 8. Germline V gene sequence: CDR1 LNHDA, CDR2 SQIVND (reference sequence). The CDR3 is 16 amino acids.